The 22 T cell receptor beta chains in this list originate from one sample, sequenced in a study of blood T cells in healthy people across ages. Using a J-beta primer mix together with a sample-barcoded 5' primer, a second PCR was run for 7 to 11 cycles. TCRdb processed the 5' RACE reads anew with MiXCR; each CDR3 protein has one entry. Altogether 1,100,000 or so distinct CDR3 sequences are present, around 43% being singletons, with the ten largest covering 15% to 20%. Sequencing used blood. The source of these receptors is a woman aged 60 to 75 in good health.

The chain uses TRBV3-1 and TRBJ2-5; D gene unclear. The V gene's germline CDR1 is LGHDT and CDR2 YNNKEL (reference sequence). V was shortened by 3 bases and J by 2 bases, with 10 bases between the two germline ends. This CDR3 has 14 residues. The DNA of the CDR3 is TGTGCCAGCAGCCAGGTTGGGTGGCAAGAGACCCAGTACTTC. Its protein is CASSQVGWQETQYF.

The rearrangement links TRBV27 to TRBJ1-5; 10 bases fit TRBD1. The CDR3 is 18 residues long. CDR1 and CDR2 from the germline V gene are MNHEY and SMNVEV (reference sequence). The junction had 10 bases not matched to a gene; V was cut back by 5 bases and J by 0 bases. The CDR3 sequence: CASSPRTGGTGSNQPQHF. CDR3 nucleotides: TGTGCCAGCAGTCCACGGACAGGGGGAACGGGTAGCAATCAGCCCCAGCATTTT.

The count of this clonotype is one. V is TRBV3-1 and J is TRBJ1-5; tentatively, D is TRBD1 (5 bases). There are 14 residues in the CDR3. Trimming pared 4 bases from V and 5 bases from J, leaving 12 bases between. Germline CDR1 and CDR2: LGHDT and YNNKEL (reference sequence). CDR3 loop: CASSPWGRDQPQHF. CDR3 nucleotide sequence: TGTGCCAGCAGCCCTTGGGGGAGGGATCAGCCCCAGCATTTT.

This clonotype appeared a few times. V and J are TRBV7-2 and TRBJ2-5, with 7 nucleotides matching TRBD2. V gave up 1 base and J gave up 5 bases; unmatched junction bases: 10. Germline V gene sequence: CDR1 SGHTA, CDR2 FQGNSA. The CDR3 is 16 amino acids. DNA of the CDR3: TGTGCCAGCAGCTTAGTTAGGTCGGGAGGATGGGAGACCCAGTACTTC. Translation gives CASSLVRSGGWETQYF. Complete variable domain (other parts from reference TRBV7-2 and TRBJ2-5): GAGVSQSPSNKVTEKGKDVELRCDPISGHTALYWYRQSLGQGLEFLIYFQGNSAPDKSGLPSDRFSAERTGGSVSTLTIQRTQQEDSAVYLCASSLVRSGGWETQYFGPGTRLLVL.

This clonotype has only a few counts. The chain is built from TRBV12-3 or TRBV12-4 and TRBJ2-7; weak D call: TRBD2 (5 bases). Trimming removed 7 bases from V and 1 base from J, with 17 bases in between. The CDR3 spans 15 residues. The DNA for the CDR3 is TGTGCCAGCACCCAAAAGCTAGCTGGGTCCTACGAGCAGTACTTC. Translating gives CASTQKLAGSYEQYF.

The chain joins TRBV14 to TRBJ2-3; TRBD1 matches at 8 bases. The junction had 3 bases not matched to a gene; V was cut back by 3 bases and J by 4 bases. The CDR3 contains 14 residues. Germline assignment: CDR1 SGHDN and CDR2 FVKESK. CDR3 protein: CASSQDRVSDTQYF. The DNA for the CDR3 is TGTGCCAGCAGCCAGGACAGGGTTTCAGATACGCAGTATTTT.

In this sample, this clonotype turned up a few times. This sequence joins TRBV7-2 and TRBJ1-1; perhaps TRBD1 as D (5 bases). The CDR3 is 13 amino acids. V lost 3 bases and J lost 6, with 11 bases in between. CDR1 and CDR2 from the germline V gene are SGHTA and FQGNSA. The CDR3: CASSLFGGSEAFF. CDR3 in DNA: TGTGCCAGCAGCTTGTTCGGGGGTTCTGAAGCTTTCTTT.

The V and J genes are TRBV29-1 and TRBJ2-1; maybe TRBD2 (6 bases). Between the trimmed V and J ends, which lost 4 bases and 15 bases, there was a span of 13 bases. Germline loops: CDR1 SQVTM, CDR2 ANQGSEA. The CDR3 has 10 residues. CDR3 nucleotide sequence: TGCAGCGTTGGTAGACTAGAGACGTTCTTC. This codes for CSVGRLETFF.

In regard to this clonotype: This sequence may be a read error, since a much larger clone differs from it by one base. V and J are TRBV5-5 and TRBJ2-7, with D hard to call. Germline CDR1 reads SGHKS; CDR2 reads YYEKEE (reference sequence). The CDR3 consists of 17 residues. V lost 1 base, J lost 3 bases, and 20 bases lay in between. The CDR3 region has the DNA TGTGCCAGCAGCTTGTTGTTTGCAGGAGTCTGTCTCTACGAGCAGTACTTC. Translating gives CASSLLFAGVCLYEQYF.

Only a few counts were recorded for this clonotype. CDR3 amino acids: CASSHRGLNTEAFF. The CDR3 DNA sequence: TGTGCCAGCAGCCACAGGGGGTTGAACACTGAAGCTTTCTTT. V and J are TRBV3-1 and TRBJ1-1, with 7 bases fitting TRBD1. V trimming: 3 bases; J trimming: 0 bases; junction bases outside the gene matches: 1. The CDR3 loop spans 14 amino acids. Germline CDR1 is LGHDT and CDR2 is YNNKEL (reference sequence).

V usage is TRBV12-3 or TRBV12-4 and J usage is TRBJ2-3; D unresolved. The CDR3 runs to 17 residues. Trimming stripped 1 base from V and 0 bases from J, with 14 bases between. The CDR3 region is CASSLGGSRSSTDTQYF. CDR3 in DNA: TGTGCCAGCAGTTTAGGGGGTAGCAGATCTAGCACAGATACGCAGTATTTT.

V usage is TRBV10-2 and J usage is TRBJ2-3; TRBD2 agrees at 8 bases. J gave up 2 bases and V 6 bases, and 1 base lay outside the gene matches. CDR1 and CDR2 from the germline V gene are WSHSY and SAAADI. This CDR3 spans 13 amino acids. CDR3 protein: CASRTSDTDTQYF. As DNA, the CDR3 is TGCGCCAGCAGGACTAGCGACACAGATACGCAGTATTTT.

Of note for this clonotype: A much larger clone sits a single nucleotide away, making a read error possible. The V gene is TRBV7-3, the J gene TRBJ2-3; possibly TRBD1 for D (5 bases). Germline V lookup: CDR1 SGHTA, CDR2 FQGTGA. The CDR3 extends over 15 amino acids. CDR3 amino acids: CAGSLTGRASDTQYF. The CDR3 nucleotides read TGTGCCGGCAGCTTAACGGGCAGGGCATCAGATACGCAGTATTTT.

Worth noting for this clonotype: Just one base apart from a much larger clone, this may be a read error. CDR3: CATSRELGQETQYF. The CDR3 DNA reads as TGTGCCACCAGCAGAGAGTTAGGCCAAGAGACCCAGTACTTC. The chain links TRBV15 to TRBJ2-5, with D unresolved. The CDR3 totals 14 residues. V was shortened by 0 bases and J by 1 base, with 6 bases between the two germline ends. Germline CDR1 is LNHNV and CDR2 is YYDKDF (reference sequence).

This clonotype was counted only a few times. The chain carries TRBV20-1 and TRBJ2-7; 8 bases align to TRBD2. CDR3 length: 14 residues. With 6 bases clipped from V and 3 bases from J, the junction kept 10 bases outside the gene matches. Per the germline V gene, CDR1 is DFQATT and CDR2 is SNEGSKA (reference sequence). CDR3 in amino acids: CSAPSRSGSYEQYF. CDR3 nucleotides: TGCAGTGCCCCCTCGAGGAGCGGGAGCTACGAGCAGTACTTC.

The chain has TRBV6-1 and TRBJ1-1; no firm D call. Germline CDR1 MNHNS, CDR2 SASEGT. This CDR3 is built from 12 residues. Between the trimmed V and J ends, which lost 7 bases and 3 bases, there was a span of 9 bases. The CDR3 nucleotides read TGTGCCAGCAAGAATGGAGACACTGAAGCTTTCTTT. The encoded protein is CASKNGDTEAFF.

This chain uses TRBV24-1 with TRBJ2-7, with 8 bases that match TRBD1. The CDR3 runs to 17 residues. V lost 5 bases to trimming and J lost 2 bases; unmatched junction nucleotides: 13. From germline, CDR1 is KGHDR and CDR2 SFDVKD. The CDR3 sequence: CATSAAPRDRITYEQYF. CDR3 bases: TGTGCCACCAGTGCCGCACCCCGGGACAGGATAACCTACGAGCAGTACTTC.

This clonotype was detected only a few times. This chain connects TRBV6-4 to TRBJ1-6; D perhaps matches TRBD1 (6 bases). V was pared by 6 bases and J by 6 bases, with 18 bases between. Germline V gives CDR1 MRHNA, CDR2 SNTAGT. The length of the CDR3 is 16 residues. The DNA for the CDR3 is TGTGCCAGCAGCTTACCACAGGGCCGCAGTAATTCACCCCTCCACTTT. This codes for CASSLPQGRSNSPLHF.

The table lists this clonotype with a few counts. The CDR3 spells CASSARALTDTQYF. The CDR3 DNA is TGCGCCAGCAGCGCGAGGGCTCTGACAGATACGCAGTATTTT. This chain joins TRBV5-1 and TRBJ2-3; a possible D gene is TRBD2 (5 bases). CDR1 SGHRS and CDR2 YFSETQ come from the germline V gene. The CDR3 consists of 14 residues. V lost 4 bases to trimming and J lost 3 bases, with 12 bases between them.

J is TRBJ2-5 and V is TRBV20-1; D unclear. The CDR3 sequence is 11 residues long. V was shortened by 3 bases and J by 8 bases, with 10 bases between the two germline ends. Germline V gene lookup returns CDR1 DFQATT and CDR2 SNEGSKA (reference sequence). The CDR3 nucleotides read TGCAGTGCTAGTCTGTCGGATACCCAGTACTTC. Its protein is CSASLSDTQYF.

This clonotype was observed a few times. V and J are TRBV2 and TRBJ2-3; TRBD2 aligns across 12 bases. The length of the CDR3 is 15 residues. Germline lookup yields CDR1 SNHLY and CDR2 FYNNEI. Losses at the gene ends were 8 bases for V and 4 bases for J; bases not matched to a gene: 7. The CDR3 spells CASQSLAGGADTQYF. As DNA, the CDR3 is TGTGCCAGCCAGTCACTAGCGGGAGGCGCAGATACGCAGTATTTT.

The chain is built from TRBV2 and TRBJ2-7; D unresolved. V lost 1 base and J lost 11, with 9 bases in between. Germline V gene data show CDR1 as SNHLY and CDR2 as FYNNEI. This CDR3 region has 11 residues. CDR3: CASSEERKKYF. Here the CDR3 DNA reads TGTGCCAGCAGTGAAGAACGGAAAAAGTACTTC.